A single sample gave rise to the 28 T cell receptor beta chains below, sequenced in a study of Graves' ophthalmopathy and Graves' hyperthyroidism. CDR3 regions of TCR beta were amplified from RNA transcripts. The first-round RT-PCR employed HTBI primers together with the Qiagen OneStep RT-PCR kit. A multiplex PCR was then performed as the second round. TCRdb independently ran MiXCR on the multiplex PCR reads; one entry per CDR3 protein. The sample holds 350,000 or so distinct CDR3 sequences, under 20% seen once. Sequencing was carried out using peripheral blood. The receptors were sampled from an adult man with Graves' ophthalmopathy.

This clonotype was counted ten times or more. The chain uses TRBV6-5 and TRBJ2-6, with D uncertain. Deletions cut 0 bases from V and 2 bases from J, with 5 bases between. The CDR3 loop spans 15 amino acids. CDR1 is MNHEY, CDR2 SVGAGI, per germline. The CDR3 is CASSYSRTGANVLTF. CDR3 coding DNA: TGTGCCAGCAGTTACTCAAGGACTGGGGCCAACGTCCTGACTTTC.

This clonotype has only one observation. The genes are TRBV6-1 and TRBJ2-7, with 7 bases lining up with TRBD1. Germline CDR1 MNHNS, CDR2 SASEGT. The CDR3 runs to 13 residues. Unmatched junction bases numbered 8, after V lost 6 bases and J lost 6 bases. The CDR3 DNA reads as TGTGCCAGCAGCCACAATACAGGGGTCGAGCAGTACTTC. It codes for CASSHNTGVEQYF.

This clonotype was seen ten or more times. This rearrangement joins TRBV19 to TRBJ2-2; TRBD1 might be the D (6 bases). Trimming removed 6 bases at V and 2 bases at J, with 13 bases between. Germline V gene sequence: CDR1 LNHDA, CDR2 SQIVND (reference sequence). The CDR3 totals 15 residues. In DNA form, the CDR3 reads TGTGCCAGTAGGGTAACAGGGCCAAACACCGGGGAGCTGTTTTTT. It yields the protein CASRVTGPNTGELFF.

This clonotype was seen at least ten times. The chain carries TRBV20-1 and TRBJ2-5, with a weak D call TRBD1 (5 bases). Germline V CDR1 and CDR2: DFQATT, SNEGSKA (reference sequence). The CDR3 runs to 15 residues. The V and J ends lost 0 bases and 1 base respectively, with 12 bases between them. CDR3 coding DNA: TGCAGTGCTAGAGATTACCAGGGAATCCAAGAGACCCAGTACTTC. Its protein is CSARDYQGIQETQYF.

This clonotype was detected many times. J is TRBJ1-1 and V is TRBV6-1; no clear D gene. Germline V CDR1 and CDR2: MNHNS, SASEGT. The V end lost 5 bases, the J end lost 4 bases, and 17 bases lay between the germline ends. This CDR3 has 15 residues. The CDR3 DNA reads TGTGCCAGCAGTCCCCCGTCCGGAGAAGGCACTGAAGCTTTCTTT. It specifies CASSPPSGEGTEAFF.

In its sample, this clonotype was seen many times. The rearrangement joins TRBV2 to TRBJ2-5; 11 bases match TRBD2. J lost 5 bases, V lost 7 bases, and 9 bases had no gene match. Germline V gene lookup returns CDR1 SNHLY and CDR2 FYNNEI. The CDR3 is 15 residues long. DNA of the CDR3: TGTGCCAGCACCCGAGGGGGACTAGCGGACGAGACCCAGTACTTC. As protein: CASTRGGLADETQYF. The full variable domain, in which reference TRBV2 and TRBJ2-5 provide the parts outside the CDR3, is EPEVTQTPSHQVTQMGQEVILRCVPISNHLYFYWYRQILGQKVEFLVSFYNNEISEKSEIFDDQFSVERPDGSNFTLKIRSTKLEDSAMYFCASTRGGLADETQYFGPGTRLLVL.

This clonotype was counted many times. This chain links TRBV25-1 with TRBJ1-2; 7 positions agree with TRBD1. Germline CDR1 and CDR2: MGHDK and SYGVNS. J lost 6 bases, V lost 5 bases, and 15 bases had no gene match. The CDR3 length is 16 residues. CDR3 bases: TGTGCCAGCAGTAACACCGGGACACCAACAGGGGATGGCTACACCTTC. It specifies CASSNTGTPTGDGYTF.

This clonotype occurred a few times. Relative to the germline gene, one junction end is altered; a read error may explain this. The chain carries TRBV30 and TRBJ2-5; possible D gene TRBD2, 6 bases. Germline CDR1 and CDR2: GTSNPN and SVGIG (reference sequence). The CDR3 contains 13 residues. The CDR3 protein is CAWSVVSGETQHF. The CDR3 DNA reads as TGTGCCTGGAGTGTTGTTAGCGGCGAGACCCAGCACTTC.

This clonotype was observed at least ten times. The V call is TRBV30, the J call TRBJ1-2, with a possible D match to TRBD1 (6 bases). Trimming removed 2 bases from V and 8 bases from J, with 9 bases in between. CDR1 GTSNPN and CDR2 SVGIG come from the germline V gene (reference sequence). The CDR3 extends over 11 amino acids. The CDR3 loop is CAWSITGGYTF. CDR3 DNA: TGTGCCTGGAGTATAACAGGGGGCTACACCTTC. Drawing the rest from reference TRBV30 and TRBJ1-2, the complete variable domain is SQTIHQWPATLVQPVGSPLSLECTVEGTSNPNLYWYRQAAGRGLQLLFYSVGIGQISSEVPQNLSASRPQDRQFILSSKKLLLSDSGFYLCAWSITGGYTFGSGTRLTVV.

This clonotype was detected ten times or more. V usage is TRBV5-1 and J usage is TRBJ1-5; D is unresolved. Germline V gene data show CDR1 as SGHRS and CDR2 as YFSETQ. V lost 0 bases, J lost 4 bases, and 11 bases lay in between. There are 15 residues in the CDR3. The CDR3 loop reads CASSLDRMENQPQHF. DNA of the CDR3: TGCGCCAGCAGCTTGGACCGAATGGAGAATCAGCCCCAGCATTTT.

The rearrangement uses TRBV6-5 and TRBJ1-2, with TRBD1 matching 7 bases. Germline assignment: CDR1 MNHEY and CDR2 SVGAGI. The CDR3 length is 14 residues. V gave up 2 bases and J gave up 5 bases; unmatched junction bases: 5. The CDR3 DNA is TGTGCCAGCAGTTACGGAGGGACAGCATATGGCTACACCTTC. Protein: CASSYGGTAYGYTF.

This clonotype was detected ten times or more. The CDR3 sequence is CSVQGWTGVNTGELFF. The CDR3 bases are TGCAGCGTTCAAGGGTGGACAGGGGTAAACACCGGGGAGCTGTTTTTT. The gene calls are TRBV29-1 and TRBJ2-2; 9 bases are shared with TRBD1. The CDR3 extends over 16 amino acids. The J segment lost 2 bases and the V segment lost 5 bases, leaving 9 bases of the junction unmatched. From germline, CDR1 is SQVTM and CDR2 ANQGSEA.

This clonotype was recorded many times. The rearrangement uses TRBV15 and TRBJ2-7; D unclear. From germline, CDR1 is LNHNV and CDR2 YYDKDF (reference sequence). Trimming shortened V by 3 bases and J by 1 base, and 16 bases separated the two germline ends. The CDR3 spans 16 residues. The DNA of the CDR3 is TGTGCCACCAGCAGCATCTCAGGCGTTAGGTCCTACGAGCAGTACTTC. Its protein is CATSSISGVRSYEQYF.

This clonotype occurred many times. The chain's CDR3 is CASSLAPRRGGPRICEQYF. DNA of the CDR3: TGTGCCAGCAGCTTAGCCCCGAGGAGAGGGGGGCCTCGGATTTGCGAGCAGTACTTC. The genes are TRBV7-2 and TRBJ2-7; the D gene could be TRBD1 or TRBD2 (6 bases each). The germline gives CDR1 SGHTA, CDR2 FQGNSA. The CDR3 is 19 residues long. V was cut by 0 bases and J by 6 bases, with 27 bases left in between.

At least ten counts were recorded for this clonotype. The CDR3 DNA reads as TGTGCCAGCAGTCTTAATAGCCATAGCAATCAGCCCCAGCATTTT. As protein: CASSLNSHSNQPQHF. The V call is TRBV12-3 or TRBV12-4, the J call TRBJ1-5; D remains unclear. The CDR3 is made up of 15 amino acids. V dropped 5 bases and J dropped 0 bases, with 11 bases sitting between them.

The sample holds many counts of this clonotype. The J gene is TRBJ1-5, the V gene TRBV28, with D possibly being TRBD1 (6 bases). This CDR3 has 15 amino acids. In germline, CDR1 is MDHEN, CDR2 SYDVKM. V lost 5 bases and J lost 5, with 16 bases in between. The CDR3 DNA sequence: TGTGCCAGCAGTGCCACGACAGGAGACCATCAGCCCCAGCATTTT. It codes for CASSATTGDHQPQHF. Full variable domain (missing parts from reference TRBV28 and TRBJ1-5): DVKVTQSSRYLVKRTGEKVFLECVQDMDHENMFWYRQDPGLGLRLIYFSYDVKMKEKGDIPEGYSVSREKKERFSLILESASTNQTSMYLCASSATTGDHQPQHFGDGTRLSIL.

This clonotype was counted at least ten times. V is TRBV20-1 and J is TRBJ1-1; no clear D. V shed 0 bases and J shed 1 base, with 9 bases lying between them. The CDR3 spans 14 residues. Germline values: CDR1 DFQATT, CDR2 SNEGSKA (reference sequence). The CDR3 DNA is TGCAGTGCTAGAGAGGCTATCGGGAACACTGAAGCTTTCTTT. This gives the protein CSAREAIGNTEAFF.

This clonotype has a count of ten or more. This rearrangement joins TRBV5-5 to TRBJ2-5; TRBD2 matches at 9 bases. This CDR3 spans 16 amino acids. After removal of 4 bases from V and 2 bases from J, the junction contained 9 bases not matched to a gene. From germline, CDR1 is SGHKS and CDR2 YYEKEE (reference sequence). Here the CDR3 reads CASSAGGSDFQETQYF. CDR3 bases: TGTGCCAGCAGCGCGGGGGGGTCGGACTTTCAAGAGACCCAGTACTTC.

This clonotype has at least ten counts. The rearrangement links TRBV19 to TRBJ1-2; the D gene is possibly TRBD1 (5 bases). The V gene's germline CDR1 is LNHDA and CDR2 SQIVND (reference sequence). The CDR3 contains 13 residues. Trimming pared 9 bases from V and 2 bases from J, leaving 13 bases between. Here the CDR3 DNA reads TGTGCCAGCCCAGGGTCCTTAAACTATGGCTACACCTTC. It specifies CASPGSLNYGYTF.

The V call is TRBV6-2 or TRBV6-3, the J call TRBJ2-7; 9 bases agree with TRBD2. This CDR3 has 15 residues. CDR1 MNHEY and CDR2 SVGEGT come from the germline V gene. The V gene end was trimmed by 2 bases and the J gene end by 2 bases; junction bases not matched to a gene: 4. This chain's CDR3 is CASSYAAGGAYEQYF. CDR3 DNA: TGTGCCAGCAGTTACGCAGCGGGAGGTGCCTACGAGCAGTACTTC.

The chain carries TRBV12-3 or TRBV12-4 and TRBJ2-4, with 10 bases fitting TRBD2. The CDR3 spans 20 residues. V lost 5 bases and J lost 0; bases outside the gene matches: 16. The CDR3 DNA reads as TGTGCCAGCAGTCGCTACTTAGCGGGGGGAACGGGCGTAGCCAAAAACATTCAGTACTTC. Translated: CASSRYLAGGTGVAKNIQYF.

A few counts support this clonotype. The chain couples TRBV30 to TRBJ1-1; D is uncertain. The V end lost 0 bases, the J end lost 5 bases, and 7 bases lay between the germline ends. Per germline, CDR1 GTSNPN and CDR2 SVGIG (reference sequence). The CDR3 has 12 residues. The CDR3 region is CAWSVVGTEAFF. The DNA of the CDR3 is TGTGCCTGGAGTGTGGTTGGGACTGAAGCTTTCTTT. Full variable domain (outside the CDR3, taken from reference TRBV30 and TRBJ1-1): SQTIHQWPATLVQPVGSPLSLECTVEGTSNPNLYWYRQAAGRGLQLLFYSVGIGQISSEVPQNLSASRPQDRQFILSSKKLLLSDSGFYLCAWSVVGTEAFFGQGTRLTVV.

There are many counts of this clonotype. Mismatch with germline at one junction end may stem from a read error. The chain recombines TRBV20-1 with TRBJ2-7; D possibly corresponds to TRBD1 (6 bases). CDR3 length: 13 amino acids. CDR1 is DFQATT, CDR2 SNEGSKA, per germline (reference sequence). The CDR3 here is CSADRDTDYVQYF. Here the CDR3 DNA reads TGCAGTGCTGACCGGGACACCGACTACGTGCAGTACTTC.

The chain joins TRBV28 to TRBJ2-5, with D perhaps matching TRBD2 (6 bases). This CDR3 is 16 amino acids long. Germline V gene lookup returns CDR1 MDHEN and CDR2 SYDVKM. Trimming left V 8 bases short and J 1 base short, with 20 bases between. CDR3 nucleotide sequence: TGTGCCAGCTCCCTGGGACTGCAAAGACGCCAAGAGACCCAGTACTTC. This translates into CASSLGLQRRQETQYF.

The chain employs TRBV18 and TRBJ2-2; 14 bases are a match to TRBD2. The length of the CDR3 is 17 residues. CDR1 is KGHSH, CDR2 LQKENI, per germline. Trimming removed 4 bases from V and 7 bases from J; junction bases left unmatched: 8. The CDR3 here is CASSLGGTSGRIGELFF. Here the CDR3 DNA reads TGTGCCAGCTCACTCGGAGGGACTAGCGGGAGAATCGGGGAGCTGTTTTTT.

The CDR3 region has the DNA TGTGCCAGCAACCTATCAGGGTTTTCTAACTATGGCTACACCTTC. Translation: CASNLSGFSNYGYTF. V is TRBV6-1 and J is TRBJ1-2; D perhaps matches TRBD1 (5 bases). The V gene lost 7 bases and the J gene lost 0 bases, with 15 bases spanning the gap. The CDR3 is 15 amino acids. The germline V gene has CDR1 MNHNS and CDR2 SASEGT.

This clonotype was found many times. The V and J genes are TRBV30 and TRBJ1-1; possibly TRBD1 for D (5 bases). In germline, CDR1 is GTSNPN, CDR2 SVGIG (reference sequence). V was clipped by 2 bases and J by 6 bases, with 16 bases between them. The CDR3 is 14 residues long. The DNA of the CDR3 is TGTGCCTGGAGTAGTACAGGAATGAAGGCTGAAGCTTTCTTT. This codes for CAWSSTGMKAEAFF.

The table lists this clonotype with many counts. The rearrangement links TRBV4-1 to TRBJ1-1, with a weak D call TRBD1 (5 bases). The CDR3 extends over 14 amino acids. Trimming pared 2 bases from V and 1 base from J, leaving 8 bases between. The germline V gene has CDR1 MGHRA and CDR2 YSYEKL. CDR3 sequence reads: CASSQRDGNTEAFF. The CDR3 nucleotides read TGCGCCAGCAGCCAACGGGACGGGAACACTGAAGCTTTCTTT.